This TCR beta chain was sequenced during a study of cytomegalovirus exposure and HLA in healthy donors. On this clone itself: Its antigen remains unidentified.

The V end was cut by 4 bases, the J end by 1 base, with 15 bases between. CDR3 length: 15 residues. Germline-derived CDR1 and CDR2 are SGHRS and YFSETQ. Findings and caveats of the study: Specificity of a few CMV-associated chains for CMV antigens was verified in vitro.

Here immunoSEQ multiplex PCR was the method, and the copy in TCRdb shows in-frame clones only, minus some. In the table there are 250,000 or so clones, roughly 87% of which are singletons. The V and J genes are TRBV5-1 and TRBJ2-7; unclear D gene. The source of this sequence is a man aged 18 to 30 in good health and CMV-seropositive. Sequencing input: PBMCs. The CDR3 here is CASSPRDVSSYEQYF. The CDR3 coding sequence is TGCGCCAGCAGCCCCCGTGATGTGTCTTCCTACGAGCAGTACTTC.